These T cell receptor beta chains were read from a single sample in a study of technical replicates of blood from four donors. Using immunoSEQ multiplex PCR, the repertoire was profiled, and TCRdb retains in-frame clones only, with some absent. This sample carries tens of thousands of clones, 85% to 95% of them seen once, and the ten largest clones take approximately 4.4%. Sequenced input: PBMCs. The receptor set was obtained from a human donor in good health. Some clones in this sample may be carry-over from other donors' samples. CDR3s include the opening cysteine and the closing phenylalanine or tryptophan. The D gene is left open where the match is weak. A row's size may be missing; if present it is once, few, many or a size class.

TRBJ2-7	NA	TRBD2	TRBV6-6	TGTGCCAGCAGTTACTCTGCTAGCGGTTACGAGCAGTACTTC	CASSYSASGYEQYF
TRBJ2-7	NA	TRBD2	TRBV30	TGTGCCTGGAGTCAGTTCTCGGGACTAGCGGGGACACCCTACGAGCAGTACTTC	CAWSQFSGLAGTPYEQYF
TRBJ2-2	NA	TRBD2	TRBV25-1	TGTGCCGCGGGGCGGGGGTTTGACACCGGGGAGCTGTTTTTT	CAAGRGFDTGELFF
TRBJ2-7	NA	NA	TRBV9	TGTGCCAGCAGCCCTAGGCAGGGCTCCTACGAGCAGTACTTC	CASSPRQGSYEQYF
TRBJ2-3	NA	TRBD2	TRBV4-3	TGCGCCAGCAGCCAGGGAGGGGCCACAGATACGCAGTATTTT	CASSQGGATDTQYF
TRBJ2-3	NA	NA	TRBV21-1	TGTGCCAGCAGCACCGTTGGAGGGTTTGCAGATACGCAGTATTTT	CASSTVGGFADTQYF
TRBJ1-2	NA	NA	TRBV19	TGTGCCAGTAGTATAGAGTCACAGGGACACGGCTACACCTTC	CASSIESQGHGYTF
TRBJ2-1	NA	TRBD2	TRBV7-2	TGTGCCAGCAGCTTGGGGACTAGCGGGAGCAATGAGCAGTTCTTC	CASSLGTSGSNEQFF
TRBJ2-5	NA	NA	TRBV7-8	TGTGCCAGCAGCCCTATAGCGGACCTTAAAGAGACCCAGTACTTC	CASSPIADLKETQYF
TRBJ2-1	NA	TRBD2	TRBV9	TGTGCCAGCAGCGCACATTCCGGGACTAGCGGTTACAATGAGCAGTTCTTC	CASSAHSGTSGYNEQFF
TRBJ2-1	NA	TRBD1	TRBV5-3	TGTGCCAGAAGCTTGGAGAGGGACAGGGGCTACAATGAGCAGTTCTTC	CARSLERDRGYNEQFF
TRBJ1-4	few	NA	TRBV7-8	TGTGCCAGCAGCCTCCGGACAGAGGAAAAACTGTTTTTT	CASSLRTEEKLFF
TRBJ2-1	NA	TRBD2	TRBV4-2	TGTGCCAGCAGCCAAGGGACTAGCGGGAGATCAAATGAGCAGTTCTTC	CASSQGTSGRSNEQFF
TRBJ1-2	NA	NA	TRBV18	TGTGCCAGCTCACCACCGCTAGCTAACTATGGCTACACCTTC	CASSPPLANYGYTF
TRBJ1-2	NA	TRBD1	TRBV5-6	TGTGCCAGCAGCTTTCCTCAGGGGGGAACTAACTATGGCTACACCTTC	CASSFPQGGTNYGYTF
TRBJ2-1	NA	NA	TRBV14	TGTGCCAGCAGCCTCTTAACTTCCGGGAAGAGCTCCTACAATGAGCAGTTCTTC	CASSLLTSGKSSYNEQFF
TRBJ1-2	NA	NA	TRBV19	TGTGCCAGTAGTATAGGTCGGGCGGGCATTGGCTACACCTTC	CASSIGRAGIGYTF
TRBJ2-3	once	TRBD2	TRBV5-4	TGTGCCAGCGGATCTAGCGGGGGTAGCACAGATACGCAGTATTTT	CASGSSGGSTDTQYF
TRBJ1-3	NA	NA	TRBV7-2	TGTGCCAGCAGCTTATTAGTCTCTGGAAACACCATATATTTT	CASSLLVSGNTIYF
TRBJ1-1	NA	NA	TRBV11-3	TGTGCCAGCAGCCCCTCAGAGAACACTGAAGCTTTCTTT	CASSPSENTEAFF
TRBJ2-7	NA	NA	TRBV6-7	TGTGCCAGCGCGGCGGTGTTCTACGAGCAGTACTTC	CASAAVFYEQYF
TRBJ2-1	NA	TRBD2	TRBV10-2	TGCGCCAGTCGGACTGGGACTAGCGGACCCAATGAGCAGTTCTTC	CASRTGTSGPNEQFF
TRBJ1-3	NA	NA	TRBV4-1	TGCGCCAGCAGCCAAGACCCGGGCTCTGGAAACACCATATATTTT	CASSQDPGSGNTIYF
TRBJ2-7	few	NA	TRBV6-1	TGTGCCAGCAGTGGTGGACAACCCTACGAGCAGTACTTC	CASSGGQPYEQYF
TRBJ1-2	NA	TRBD1	TRBV28	TGTGCCAGCAGGACAACCGGGACAGGGGAATATGGCTACACCTTC	CASRTTGTGEYGYTF
TRBJ2-3	NA	TRBD2	TRBV5-3	TGTGCCAGAAGGGGGGAGGGGAGGACTAGCGGATACACAGATACGCAGTATTTT	CARRGEGRTSGYTDTQYF
TRBJ2-7	NA	NA	TRBV5-1	TGCGCCAGCAGCTTGGTTGACTCCTCCTACGAGCAGTACTTC	CASSLVDSSYEQYF
TRBJ2-2	NA	TRBD2	TRBV25-1	TGTGCCAGCAGTGAATACGGTGCGGGAGGCACCGGGGAGCTGTTTTTT	CASSEYGAGGTGELFF
TRBJ2-2	NA	NA	TRBV5-4	TGTGCCAGCGGAGACAGGCGAGCGAACACCGGGGAGCTGTTTTTT	CASGDRRANTGELFF
TRBJ2-1	NA	TRBD2	TRBV4-1	TGCGCCAGCAGCCTTCGGGAGGGCGGGATCTACAATGAGCAGTTCTTC	CASSLREGGIYNEQFF
TRBJ1-6	NA	NA	TRBV7-9	TGTGCCAGCAGCTTAAATGACAGAAATTCACCCCTCCACTTT	CASSLNDRNSPLHF
TRBJ2-1	NA	TRBD1	TRBV13	TGTGCCAGCAGCTCGAAGACAGGGGTCGATTACAATGAGCAGTTCTTC	CASSSKTGVDYNEQFF
TRBJ2-5	NA	NA	TRBV2	TGTGCCAGCACGTACCACTTGGAGACCCAGTACTTC	CASTYHLETQYF
TRBJ2-2	NA	NA	TRBV5-8	TGTGCCAGCAGCTTCTTGGGCCTGAACACCGGGGAGCTGTTTTTT	CASSFLGLNTGELFF
TRBJ1-5	NA	NA	TRBV6-1	TGTGCCAGCAGTGAAGCGCTTCCAGGGGCCGGTCGGCCCCAGCATTTT	CASSEALPGAGRPQHF
TRBJ1-6	NA	NA	TRBV4-3	TGCGCCAGCAGCCAAGCCGGGACACTAAATAATTCACCCCTCCACTTT	CASSQAGTLNNSPLHF
TRBJ2-2	once	NA	TRBV27	TGTGCCAGCAGTTTATCGAAACAGGGTTGGACCGGGGAGCTGTTTTTT	CASSLSKQGWTGELFF
TRBJ2-7	once	TRBD2	TRBV6-6	TGTGCCAGCAGCCTTCCGGGACTAGATCCCGAGCAGTACTTC	CASSLPGLDPEQYF
TRBJ1-2	NA	NA	TRBV20-1	TGCAGTGCTAGAGATGCAGGGAGCTACACCTTC	CSARDAGSYTF
TRBJ2-2	once	NA	TRBV2	TGTGCCAGCAACCTCAGGCGTGGCGGGGAGCTGTTTTTT	CASNLRRGGELFF
TRBJ1-1	once	NA	TRBV6-5	TGTGCCAGCAGTTCCCGGGTTACCCGGGGCACTGAAGCTTTCTTT	CASSSRVTRGTEAFF